These 23 T cell receptor beta chains were sequenced from one sample in a study of beta chain features in type 1 diabetes. Since all of the isolated RNA was reverse transcribed, expressed TCRB transcripts were what got sequenced. The repertoire was sequenced with immunoSEQ multiplex PCR; TCRdb's copy has only in-frame clones and lacks some. The sample contains 250,000 or so clones, 55% to 70% of which appear only once. The sample comprised naive CD4+ T cells from blood. Receptors were obtained from a man aged 25 to 40 in good health.

The chain couples TRBV10-3 to TRBJ2-5; D ambiguous. Germline lookup yields CDR1 ENHRY and CDR2 SYGVKD. CDR3 length equals 14 residues. Trimming shortened V by 3 bases and J by 7 bases, and 15 bases separated the two germline ends. As DNA, the CDR3 is TGTGCCATCAGTGAAGATCGAGTAGCTGGGACCCAGTACTTC. Translation: CAISEDRVAGTQYF.

V usage is TRBV25-1 and J usage is TRBJ2-5; 9 positions match TRBD1. This CDR3 has 16 residues. Germline-derived CDR1 and CDR2 are MGHDK and SYGVNS. Trimming took 4 bases from V and 4 from J; bases not matched to a gene: 10. The CDR3 protein is CASSVPGQGNRETQYF. The CDR3 nucleotides read TGTGCCAGCAGTGTACCTGGACAGGGGAATCGAGAGACCCAGTACTTC.

Notes on this clone: Other DNA sequences of this sample code for an identical CDR3. The gene calls are TRBV7-9 and TRBJ2-7, with D hard to call. V was pared by 6 bases and J by 0 bases, with 6 bases between. The length of the CDR3 is 12 residues. Germline CDR1 reads SEHNR; CDR2 reads FQNEAQ (reference sequence). The CDR3 DNA reads as TGTGCCAGCAGTCCTAGCTCCTACGAGCAGTACTTC. It encodes CASSPSSYEQYF.

To note about this clone: Distinct nucleotide sequences in the sample also encode this CDR3. V is TRBV5-1 and J is TRBJ2-3; D gene uncertain. The CDR3 contains 12 residues. Germline V gene lookup returns CDR1 SGHRS and CDR2 YFSETQ. The V gene lost 1 base and the J gene lost 2 bases, with 2 bases spanning the gap. The CDR3 DNA is TGCGCCAGCAGCTTGCCCACAGATACGCAGTATTTT. Protein product: CASSLPTDTQYF.

As concerns this clone: Other DNA sequences from this sample encode an identical CDR3 as well. The V gene is TRBV9, the J gene TRBJ2-3, with D unclear. CDR1 SGDLS and CDR2 YYNGEE come from the germline V gene. The CDR3 consists of 14 residues. V was cut by 2 bases and J by 0 bases, with 7 bases left in between. The CDR3 DNA is TGTGCCAGCAGCGTCGGACCTAGCACAGATACGCAGTATTTT. Translating it yields CASSVGPSTDTQYF.

The V and J genes are TRBV30 and TRBJ2-1; 11 positions match TRBD2. This CDR3 comprises 15 residues. Trimming removed 8 bases from V and 1 base from J; junction bases left unmatched: 7. Germline V gives CDR1 GTSNPN, CDR2 SVGIG (reference sequence). The DNA of the CDR3 is TGTGCCCTAGCGGGGGGACCCGGTTCCTACAATGAGCAGTTCTTC. Amino acid sequence: CALAGGPGSYNEQFF.

The CDR3 DNA reads as TGTGCCAGCAGCGCTGGTCTGGGACTAGGATACAATGAGCAGTTCTTC. This codes for CASSAGLGLGYNEQFF. The genes are TRBV9 and TRBJ2-1; 8 bases match TRBD2. Trimming at V came to 3 bases and at J to 4 bases, leaving 9 bases not matched to a gene. This CDR3 has 16 residues. The germline V gene encodes CDR1 SGDLS and CDR2 YYNGEE. The full variable domain, its missing parts supplied by reference TRBV9 and TRBJ2-1, is DSGVTQTPKHLITATGQRVTLRCSPRSGDLSVYWYQQSLDQGLQFLIQYYNGEERAKGNILERFSAQQFPDLHSELNLSSLELGDSALYFCASSAGLGLGYNEQFFGPGTRLTVL.

The V call is TRBV4-3, the J call TRBJ2-2; D gene unclear. V shed 2 bases and J shed 1 base, with 5 bases lying between them. CDR3 length equals 14 residues. CDR1 is LGHNA, CDR2 YSLEER, per germline. The CDR3, as DNA: TGCGCCAGCAGCCAACCCCGGAACACCGGGGAGCTGTTTTTT. Its protein product is CASSQPRNTGELFF.

The chain joins TRBV9 to TRBJ2-1; D not resolved. The V end was cut by 0 bases, the J end by 6 bases, with 7 bases between. The CDR3 loop spans 13 amino acids. CDR1 is SGDLS, CDR2 YYNGEE, per germline. CDR3 in amino acids: CASSVAGGNEQFF. The CDR3 nucleotides read TGTGCCAGCAGCGTAGCCGGTGGCAATGAGCAGTTCTTC. Supplemented by reference TRBV9 and TRBJ2-1, the full variable domain reads DSGVTQTPKHLITATGQRVTLRCSPRSGDLSVYWYQQSLDQGLQFLIQYYNGEERAKGNILERFSAQQFPDLHSELNLSSLELGDSALYFCASSVAGGNEQFFGPGTRLTVL.

J is TRBJ2-5 and V is TRBV30, with a tentative D call TRBD2 (6 bases). The length of the CDR3 is 13 residues. V was pared by 5 bases and J by 6 bases, with 16 bases between. Germline V gene sequence: CDR1 GTSNPN, CDR2 SVGIG (reference sequence). The CDR3 bases are TGTGCCTGGTCCCCCGGGGGAAGGAAGACCCAGTACTTC. It codes for CAWSPGGRKTQYF.

Regarding this clone: Other DNA variants within this sample encode the same CDR3. This sequence joins TRBV30 and TRBJ1-5; D is unclear. This CDR3 region has 13 residues. With 1 base removed from V and 0 bases from J, the gap between germline ends came to 4 bases. Germline loops: CDR1 GTSNPN, CDR2 SVGIG (reference sequence). CDR3 amino acids: CAWSGASNQPQHF. The CDR3 nucleotides are TGTGCCTGGAGTGGGGCTAGCAATCAGCCCCAGCATTTT.

The CDR3 bases are TGTGCCTGGAAGTATCAGGGGGCGAATTCACCCCTCCACTTT. As protein: CAWKYQGANSPLHF. The chain recombines TRBV30 with TRBJ1-6; TRBD1 agrees at 8 bases. V lost 4 bases, J lost 7 bases, and 6 bases stayed unmatched. CDR3 length equals 14 residues. Germline V lookup: CDR1 GTSNPN, CDR2 SVGIG (reference sequence).

This chain connects TRBV19 to TRBJ2-7; the match to TRBD1 covers 9 bases. CDR3 length equals 13 residues. Trimming at V came to 4 bases and at J to 7 bases, leaving 5 bases not matched to a gene. Germline V CDR1 and CDR2: LNHDA, SQIVND (reference sequence). The CDR3 sequence: CASSKRTGEEQYF. DNA for the CDR3: TGTGCCAGTAGTAAGCGGACAGGGGAAGAGCAGTACTTC.

The chain has TRBV6-5 and TRBJ2-7, with TRBD2 identical over 13 bases. The CDR3 runs to 13 residues. CDR1 and CDR2 (germline): MNHEY, SVGAGI. With V trimmed by 5 bases and J by 12 bases, 7 bases remained unmatched. CDR3 sequence reads: CASSRTSGSSLYF. DNA of the CDR3: TGTGCCAGCAGTCGGACTAGCGGGAGTAGTCTGTACTTC.

This sequence joins TRBV2 and TRBJ1-4, with D possibly being TRBD1 (6 bases). This CDR3 is 13 amino acids long. Germline V gene lookup returns CDR1 SNHLY and CDR2 FYNNEI. V was cut by 6 bases and J by 8 bases, with 13 bases left in between. CDR3 protein: CASSWGQNEKLFF. Written as DNA, the CDR3 is TGTGCCAGCAGCTGGGGACAAAACGAAAAACTGTTTTTT.

V and J are TRBV21-1 and TRBJ2-3; the table's TRBD1 call for D was not verified on the DNA. TRBV21-1 counts as a pseudogene. CDR3 size: 14 residues. DNA of the CDR3: TGTGCCAGCAGCAGCGGACAGGTTCCAGATACGCAGTATTTT. Translation: CASSSGQVPDTQYF.

The chain links TRBV7-2 to TRBJ2-3; 11 bases map to TRBD2. The J segment lost 4 bases and the V segment lost 5 bases, leaving 8 bases of the junction unmatched. Germline lookup yields CDR1 SGHTA and CDR2 FQGNSA. This CDR3 comprises 16 residues. CDR3 sequence: CASSKYSGRGADTQYF. The CDR3 coding sequence is TGTGCCAGCAGCAAATATAGCGGGAGGGGCGCAGATACGCAGTATTTT. The whole variable domain, remainder taken from reference TRBV7-2 and TRBJ2-3, is GAGVSQSPSNKVTEKGKDVELRCDPISGHTALYWYRQSLGQGLEFLIYFQGNSAPDKSGLPSDRFSAERTGGSVSTLTIQRTQQEDSAVYLCASSKYSGRGADTQYFGPGTRLTVL.

The rearrangement links TRBV10-3 to TRBJ2-5; perhaps TRBD1 as D (6 bases). Germline V gene lookup returns CDR1 ENHRY and CDR2 SYGVKD. The CDR3 consists of 15 residues. V was pared by 3 bases and J by 5 bases, with 16 bases between. CDR3 coding DNA: TGTGCCATCAGTGACCCTGGGGGCAGGGCGGAGACCCAGTACTTC. This gives the protein CAISDPGGRAETQYF.

The chain uses TRBV7-9 and TRBJ2-7, with D maybe TRBD1 (6 bases). Trimming removed 3 bases at V and 12 bases at J, with 12 bases between. This CDR3 is 11 amino acids long. CDR1 and CDR2 (germline): SEHNR, FQNEAQ (reference sequence). CDR3 sequence: CASSFGDTLYF. The CDR3 bases are TGTGCCAGCAGCTTTGGGGACACTCTGTACTTC.

There are a few counts of this clone. This sequence joins TRBV29-1 and TRBJ2-1, with 14 nucleotides matching TRBD2. The germline V gene encodes CDR1 SQVTM and CDR2 ANQGSEA. There are 14 residues in the CDR3. With V trimmed by 7 bases and J by 6 bases, 5 bases remained unmatched. The CDR3 bases are TGCAGCGCACCCGGGACTAGCGGGAGCAATGAGCAGTTCTTC. Its translation is CSAPGTSGSNEQFF.

This clone was observed once. V is TRBV30 and J is TRBJ2-7; 9 bases match TRBD2. The CDR3 sequence is 13 residues long. CDR1 and CDR2 from the germline V gene are GTSNPN and SVGIG (reference sequence). Trimming removed 2 bases from V and 3 bases from J; junction bases left unmatched: 2. CDR3 nucleotide sequence: TGTGCCTGGAGTCCTAGCGGGGTCTACGAGCAGTACTTC. It codes for CAWSPSGVYEQYF.

The chain has TRBV7-9 and TRBJ1-1; unclear D gene. This CDR3 spans 14 amino acids. V lost 5 bases and J lost 1, with 11 bases in between. Looked up from germline, CDR1 is SEHNR and CDR2 is FQNEAQ (reference sequence). The CDR3 is CASSHPRGNTEAFF. In nucleotides, the CDR3 is TGTGCCAGCAGCCACCCACGAGGGAACACTGAAGCTTTCTTT.

V is TRBV2 and J is TRBJ2-3; TRBD2 matches 13 bases. Germline values: CDR1 SNHLY, CDR2 FYNNEI. The CDR3 loop spans 16 amino acids. V dropped 5 bases and J dropped 2; count of bases not matched to a gene: 4. The CDR3 coding sequence is TGTGCCAGCAGTACGGGACTAGCGGGACACACAGATACGCAGTATTTT. Protein product: CASSTGLAGHTDTQYF.